Below are 26 T cell receptor beta chains sequenced from a single sample in a study of beta chain features in type 1 diabetes. Expressed TCRB transcripts were sequenced because the entire RNA isolate underwent reverse transcription. Sequenced by immunoSEQ multiplex PCR; TCRdb stores in-frame clones only, minus some. This sample carries 350,000 to 450,000 clones, 11% to 15% of them seen once, and the ten largest clones take roughly 0.033%. The specimen was naive CD4+ T cells from blood. Source of these receptors: a man in his thirties or forties in good health.

This chain uses TRBV18 with TRBJ2-5; D remains ambiguous. The CDR3 runs to 12 residues. CDR1 is KGHSH, CDR2 LQKENI, per germline. The ends were cut back, 5 bases at V and 2 bases at J, with 6 bases in the middle. The CDR3 loop is CASSGMQETQYF. In nucleotides, the CDR3 is TGTGCCAGCTCAGGGATGCAAGAGACCCAGTACTTC.

This clone appeared a few times. The genes are TRBV27 and TRBJ1-2; no reliable D call. Trimming shortened V by 5 bases and J by 8 bases, and 15 bases separated the two germline ends. Germline CDR1 reads MNHEY; CDR2 reads SMNVEV (reference sequence). This CDR3 spans 13 amino acids. CDR3 residues: CASSPRTIVGYTF. The CDR3 DNA is TGTGCCAGCAGTCCCCGGACGATAGTCGGCTACACCTTC.

This clone was picked up a small number of times. This chain connects TRBV9 to TRBJ1-3, with D maybe TRBD1 (6 bases). Germline V gene lookup returns CDR1 SGDLS and CDR2 YYNGEE. V lost 2 bases and J 3 bases, leaving 9 bases between the germline ends. This CDR3 has 14 amino acids. CDR3 bases: TGTGCCAGCAGCGTCGGGACATATGGAAACACCATATATTTT. This translates into CASSVGTYGNTIYF.

This clone was picked up one time. The chain couples TRBV5-1 to TRBJ2-5; TRBD2 matches 7 bases. The J segment lost 5 bases and the V segment lost 0 bases, leaving 4 bases of the junction unmatched. CDR3 length equals 14 residues. Germline loops: CDR1 SGHRS, CDR2 YFSETQ. CDR3 DNA: TGCGCCAGCAGCTTGGTTGCGGGGGTTGAGACCCAGTACTTC. Its protein is CASSLVAGVETQYF.

The chain combines TRBV29-1 with TRBJ1-1; no reliable D call. The CDR3 is made up of 13 amino acids. Trimming shortened V by 6 bases and J by 4 bases, and 15 bases separated the two germline ends. Germline assignment: CDR1 SQVTM and CDR2 ANQGSEA. This CDR3 reads CSVGSLGSTEAFF. CDR3 in DNA: TGCAGCGTCGGATCACTAGGGAGCACTGAAGCTTTCTTT.

This clone came up a few times. The chain combines TRBV9 with TRBJ1-1, with 7 bases identical to TRBD1. The V and J ends lost 3 bases and 9 bases, in that order; junction bases with no gene match: 2. CDR3 length: 11 residues. Per the germline V gene, CDR1 is SGDLS and CDR2 is YYNGEE. The CDR3 is CASSGQGQAFF. CDR3 DNA: TGTGCCAGCAGCGGACAGGGTCAAGCTTTCTTT.

About this clone itself: This sequence may be a read error, since a much larger clone differs from it by one base. The gene calls are TRBV7-8 and TRBJ2-3; D ambiguous. CDR3 size: 12 residues. Germline CDR1 is SGHVS and CDR2 is FQNEAQ. With 1 base removed from V and 1 base from J, the gap between germline ends came to 0 bases. The CDR3 spells CASSLGTDTQYF. CDR3 nucleotide sequence: TGTGCCAGCAGCTTAGGCACAGATACGCAGTATTTT.

V usage is TRBV7-2 and J usage is TRBJ2-1, with 9 bases identical to TRBD1. The CDR3 consists of 17 residues. V lost 5 bases, J lost 5 bases, and 13 bases stayed unmatched. Germline V gene lookup returns CDR1 SGHTA and CDR2 FQGNSA. The CDR3 nucleotides are TGTGCCAGCAGCCAAAGGGGATGGGGACAGGGAGACAATGAGCAGTTCTTC. Translation: CASSQRGWGQGDNEQFF.

This clone has a count of ten or more. The rearrangement links TRBV29-1 to TRBJ1-1; D uncertain. The CDR3 loop spans 13 amino acids. Germline CDR1 SQVTM, CDR2 ANQGSEA. The V end was cut by 4 bases, the J end by 0 bases, with 9 bases between. The CDR3 is CSVARIMNTEAFF. DNA of the CDR3: TGCAGCGTTGCCAGGATAATGAACACTGAAGCTTTCTTT. Variable domain in full (rest from reference TRBV29-1 and TRBJ1-1): SAVISQKPSRDICQRGTSLTIQCQVDSQVTMMFWYRQQPGQSLTLIATANQGSEATYESGFVIDKFPISRPNLTFSTLTVSNMSPEDSSIYLCSVARIMNTEAFFGQGTRLTVV.

This clone was observed a handful of times. The rearrangement joins TRBV29-1 to TRBJ1-1, with D hard to call. Germline CDR1 and CDR2: SQVTM and ANQGSEA. The CDR3 totals 10 residues. V lost 4 bases to trimming and J lost 8 bases, with 8 bases between them. The CDR3 coding sequence is TGCAGCGTTGGGAGGCTGGAAGCTTTCTTT. Translating gives CSVGRLEAFF.

This clone has a handful of counts. This sequence joins TRBV19 and TRBJ1-2; D not certain. From germline, CDR1 is LNHDA and CDR2 SQIVND (reference sequence). The CDR3 consists of 9 residues. V was clipped by 7 bases and J by 8 bases, with 5 bases between them. In DNA form, the CDR3 reads TGTGCCAGTAAGGAGGGCTACACCTTC. Amino acid sequence: CASKEGYTF.

The chain combines TRBV5-4 with TRBJ2-3; weak D call: TRBD2 (6 bases). Between the trimmed V and J ends, which lost 4 bases and 10 bases, there was a span of 16 bases. The V gene's germline CDR1 is SGHNT and CDR2 YYREEE (reference sequence). This CDR3 contains 13 residues. The DNA for the CDR3 is TGTGCCAGCAGCCCGAAAACTAGCATGGCGCAGTATTTT. Protein: CASSPKTSMAQYF.

The rearrangement joins TRBV2 to TRBJ2-5; 11 positions agree with TRBD2. The V gene's germline CDR1 is SNHLY and CDR2 FYNNEI. V lost 3 bases and J lost 5; bases outside the gene matches: 8. The CDR3 totals 16 residues. CDR3 nucleotides: TGTGCCAGCAGTGATTGGCTAGCGGGGGGTCGGGAGACCCAGTACTTC. This sequence encodes CASSDWLAGGRETQYF. Drawing the rest from reference TRBV2 and TRBJ2-5, the complete variable domain is EPEVTQTPSHQVTQMGQEVILRCVPISNHLYFYWYRQILGQKVEFLVSFYNNEISEKSEIFDDQFSVERPDGSNFTLKIRSTKLEDSAMYFCASSDWLAGGRETQYFGPGTRLLVL.

The chain couples TRBV18 to TRBJ2-2; D remains ambiguous. CDR3 length: 13 amino acids. CDR1 is KGHSH and CDR2 is LQKENI in the germline V gene. V was cut by 3 bases and J by 4 bases, with 6 bases left in between. The CDR3 here is CASSPSSTGELFF. CDR3 sequence (DNA): TGTGCCAGCTCACCGAGCTCCACCGGGGAGCTGTTTTTT.

This clone was counted a single time. The chain recombines TRBV7-9 with TRBJ1-2, with D unclear. The ends were cut back, 6 bases at V and 4 bases at J, with 15 bases in the middle. CDR1 is SEHNR and CDR2 is FQNEAQ in the germline V gene (reference sequence). CDR3 length: 14 amino acids. CDR3 loop: CASSHGLGSYGYTF. Written as DNA, the CDR3 is TGTGCCAGCAGTCACGGTCTGGGCAGCTATGGCTACACCTTC.

This clone has a handful of counts. The V call is TRBV4-3, the J call TRBJ1-1; D ambiguous. Germline CDR1 and CDR2: LGHNA and YSLEER. The CDR3 spans 15 residues. V dropped 0 bases and J dropped 1 base, with 9 bases sitting between them. The CDR3 DNA follows: TGCGCCAGCAGCCAAGAATTTTCGAGGAACACTGAAGCTTTCTTT. It translates to CASSQEFSRNTEAFF.

This clone has a handful of counts. The chain uses TRBV6-1 and TRBJ2-7; 12 bases fit TRBD2. The germline CDR1 and CDR2 sequences are MNHNS and SASEGT. J was trimmed by 3 bases and V by 4 bases; bases with no gene match: 7. This CDR3 has 16 residues. CDR3 protein: CASSALAGGPVYEQYV. The DNA of the CDR3 is TGTGCCAGCAGTGCCCTAGCGGGAGGGCCAGTCTACGAGCAGTACGTC.

The chain combines TRBV7-2 with TRBJ2-5; D gene unclear. The V end was cut by 1 base, the J end by 4 bases, with 10 bases between. This CDR3 comprises 14 residues. The germline V gene encodes CDR1 SGHTA and CDR2 FQGNSA. The chain's CDR3 is CASSLEHLRETQYF. CDR3 DNA sequence: TGTGCCAGCAGCTTAGAACATCTCCGAGAGACCCAGTACTTC.

The chain links TRBV7-2 to TRBJ1-1; weak D call: TRBD1 (6 bases). V dropped 1 base and J dropped 6 bases, with 18 bases sitting between them. The germline gives CDR1 SGHTA, CDR2 FQGNSA. The CDR3 length is 16 residues. CDR3 in amino acids: CASSLVLAGGGSEAFF. CDR3 coding DNA: TGTGCCAGCAGCTTAGTCCTCGCGGGCGGGGGCTCTGAAGCTTTCTTT. The variable domain in full, completed from reference TRBV7-2 and TRBJ1-1, reads GAGVSQSPSNKVTEKGKDVELRCDPISGHTALYWYRQSLGQGLEFLIYFQGNSAPDKSGLPSDRFSAERTGGSVSTLTIQRTQQEDSAVYLCASSLVLAGGGSEAFFGQGTRLTVV.

V and J are TRBV7-2 and TRBJ2-5, with D maybe TRBD2 (6 bases). The V end was cut by 1 base, the J end by 13 bases, with 16 bases between. Germline V gene data show CDR1 as SGHTA and CDR2 as FQGNSA. This CDR3 is 13 amino acids long. CDR3 amino acids: CASSLVREGGPYF. The CDR3 nucleotides read TGTGCCAGCAGCTTAGTTAGAGAGGGAGGCCCGTACTTC.

The rearrangement joins TRBV4-2 to TRBJ2-3, with 8 bases that match TRBD2. The germline gives CDR1 LGHNA, CDR2 YNFKEQ. The CDR3 runs to 15 residues. V shed 1 base, J shed 4 bases, and the junction held 4 bases outside the gene matches. CDR3 residues: CASSQGGAGADTQYF. The DNA for the CDR3 is TGTGCCAGCAGCCAAGGAGGAGCGGGGGCAGATACGCAGTATTTT.

This clone was picked up a small number of times. The chain is built from TRBV7-2 and TRBJ2-6; D is undetermined. The germline V gene encodes CDR1 SGHTA and CDR2 FQGNSA. The CDR3 is made up of 16 amino acids. V lost 0 bases, J lost 2 bases, and 8 bases lay in between. CDR3 sequence: CASSLAGRAGANVLTF. The CDR3 coding sequence is TGTGCCAGCAGCTTAGCTGGTCGGGCTGGGGCCAACGTCCTGACTTTC.

The chain employs TRBV7-2 and TRBJ2-5, with D possibly matching TRBD2 (5 bases). Looked up from germline, CDR1 is SGHTA and CDR2 is FQGNSA. There are 14 residues in the CDR3. V gave up 2 bases and J gave up 1 base, with 8 bases separating them. The CDR3, as DNA: TGTGCCAGCAGCTTAATCGGGATCCAAGAGACCCAGTACTTC. Protein product: CASSLIGIQETQYF. The full variable domain, rest sourced from reference TRBV7-2 and TRBJ2-5, is GAGVSQSPSNKVTEKGKDVELRCDPISGHTALYWYRQSLGQGLEFLIYFQGNSAPDKSGLPSDRFSAERTGGSVSTLTIQRTQQEDSAVYLCASSLIGIQETQYFGPGTRLLVL.

This clone was picked up a small number of times. In nucleotides, the CDR3 is TGCAGCGTAACGGACAGGAAGAACACTGAAGCTTTCTTT. This translates into CSVTDRKNTEAFF. The chain couples TRBV29-1 to TRBJ1-1, with 7 bases fitting TRBD1. The CDR3 sequence is 13 residues long. Germline V gene sequence: CDR1 SQVTM, CDR2 ANQGSEA. The V and J ends lost 6 bases and 1 base, in that order; junction bases with no gene match: 5.

This clone was counted between two and nine times. This rearrangement joins TRBV7-2 to TRBJ2-4; D gene unclear. Trimming took off 5 bases at V and 2 bases at J, with 7 bases between the two ends. Germline V lookup: CDR1 SGHTA, CDR2 FQGNSA. The CDR3 sequence is 13 residues long. CDR3: CASSLITKNIQYF. CDR3 coding DNA: TGTGCCAGCAGCCTTATAACCAAAAACATTCAGTACTTC.

The chain joins TRBV6-5 to TRBJ2-1; D might be TRBD2 (5 bases). The germline V and J ends were trimmed by 8 bases and 5 bases, with 16 bases remaining between them. The CDR3 has 14 residues. Germline loops: CDR1 MNHEY, CDR2 SVGAGI. The CDR3 protein is CASFRAKRNNEQFF. CDR3 bases: TGTGCCAGCTTCCGAGCTAAGCGGAACAATGAGCAGTTCTTC.